This TCR beta chain is drawn from a study of CD8 T cells in ankylosing spondylitis. Study observations and caveats: CD8+ by phenotype, disease-linked clones were relatively rare in peripheral blood. A TCR beta motif of about eight highly homologous variants appeared characteristic of ankylosing spondylitis blood. Clones linked to disease were reported to show significant enrichment in matched ankylosing spondylitis synovial fluid. Several of the motif variants were reported before in synovial fluid and blood from reactive arthritis.

Only a few counts were recorded for this clonotype. The antigen remains unidentified. V was trimmed by 4 bases and J by 7 bases, leaving 10 bases between them. Germline V gene data show CDR1 as GTSNPN and CDR2 as SVGIG (reference sequence). The CDR3 is made up of 12 amino acids. TCR beta libraries were made by quantitative 5'-RACE with molecular barcodes. TCRdb independently ran MiXCR on the 5' RACE reads; one entry per CDR3 protein. Seen here are a few hundred thousand distinct CDR3 sequences, around 24% observed once, and the top ten hold 16%. The sequencing sample was made of blood, either unsorted or a sorted T cell fraction (not recorded which). This clonotype was obtained from a male donor with ankylosing spondylitis. The V gene is TRBV30, the J gene TRBJ1-4; D is uncertain. Here the CDR3 DNA reads TGTGCCTGGACCGGACTGAGTGAAAAACTGTTTTTT. It is translated as CAWTGLSEKLFF. Supplemented by reference TRBV30 and TRBJ1-4, the full variable domain reads SQTIHQWPATLVQPVGSPLSLECTVEGTSNPNLYWYRQAAGRGLQLLFYSVGIGQISSEVPQNLSASRPQDRQFILSSKKLLLSDSGFYLCAWTGLSEKLFFGSGTQLSVL.